Listed here is a single T cell receptor beta chain. Its antigen is as yet unknown. The data were obtained in a study of CD8 T cells in ankylosing spondylitis. Study outcomes and limitations: With a CD8+ phenotype, disease-linked clones were relatively rare in peripheral blood. Characteristic of ankylosing spondylitis blood, it appeared, was a TCR beta motif comprising roughly 8 highly homologous variants. Some of the motif variants had earlier been found in reactive arthritis patients' fluid and blood.

CDR3 length equals 22 residues. The V gene's germline CDR1 is ENHRY and CDR2 SYGVKD. The V and J ends lost 4 bases and 7 bases, in that order; junction bases with no gene match: 29. TCRdb processed the 5' RACE reads anew with MiXCR; each CDR3 protein has one entry. The sample contains around 340,000 distinct CDR3 sequences, 20% of which appear only once. The sequenced sample consisted of blood, either unsorted or a sorted T cell fraction (not recorded which). The receptor's source is a male donor with ankylosing spondylitis or in good health (not recorded which). The chain employs TRBV10-3 and TRBJ2-7; 12 bases are shared with TRBD1. In DNA form, the CDR3 reads TGTGCCATCAGTGGGGGAACCTTCGAGAGGGACAGGGGGCCTCGTGCGGTTGGAGAGCAGTACTTC. Translating gives CAISGGTFERDRGPRAVGEQYF.